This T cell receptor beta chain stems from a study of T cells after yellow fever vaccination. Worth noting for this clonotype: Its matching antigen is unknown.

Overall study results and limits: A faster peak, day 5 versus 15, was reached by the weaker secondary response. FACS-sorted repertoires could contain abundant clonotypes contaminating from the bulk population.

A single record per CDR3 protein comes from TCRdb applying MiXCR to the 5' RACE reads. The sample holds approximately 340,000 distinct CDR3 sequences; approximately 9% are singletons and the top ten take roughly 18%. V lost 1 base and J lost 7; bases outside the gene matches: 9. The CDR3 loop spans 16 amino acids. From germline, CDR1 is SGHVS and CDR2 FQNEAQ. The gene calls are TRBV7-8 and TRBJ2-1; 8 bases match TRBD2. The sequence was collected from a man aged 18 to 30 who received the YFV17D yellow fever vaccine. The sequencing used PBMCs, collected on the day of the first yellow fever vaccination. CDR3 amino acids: CASSLGPAGVMNEQFF. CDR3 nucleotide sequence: TGTGCCAGCAGCTTAGGCCCAGCGGGGGTAATGAATGAGCAGTTCTTC.